This T cell receptor (beta chain) was sequenced for a study of CD8 T cells in Susac syndrome (dated by TCRdb to the late 2010s). For the study in its entirety: Repertoire sequencing was used to test whether CD8+ T cell activation and differentiation in Susac syndrome was antigen driven. The clonality of the CD8+ T cell repertoire was compared across some eleven healthy donors, some 14 Susac syndrome patients and around 15 multiple sclerosis patients.

V and J are truncated by 6 bases and 6 bases respectively, leaving an intervening sequence of 14 bases. CDR1 and CDR2, looked up from the germline V gene (reference sequence), are LNHDA and SQIVND. From the cysteine up to the phenylalanine, the CDR3 has a length of 13 residues. Only CDR3 DNA remains: 39 bases, in frame from the first base. RNA was extracted with the RNeasy kit and roughly 0.45 to 1 ug was reverse transcribed using random hexamers. TCR beta CDR3 regions were amplified with the immunoSEQ multiplex PCR assay covering 54 Vbeta and 13 Jbeta segments. PCR amplification bias was corrected using a synthetic template baseline for primer optimization and computational correction. The published analysis was carried out like this. Reads were annotated to V, D and J genes per IMGT and analyzed with immunoSEQ Analyzer, keeping only productive sequences. Clonality was computed as one minus Shannon entropy normalized by log2 of the number of productive unique sequences. For each patient and control, public and private clones were evaluated among the 100 most prevalent clones. Clones were defined as Susac-specific if absent from the healthy and MS cohorts, from 900 to 1,300 published viral clones and from other ImmuneACCESS disease sequences. The public reads were quality trimmed at Q25 with fastp and then assembled into clones with MiXCR by TCRdb, keeping productive beta chains. Rows are combined by CDR3 protein, so each entry shows the most common genes and DNA. The V and J calls here are based on TCRdb, not the publication. This sample gives about 300,000 distinct CDR3 sequences in total; around 85% of them show up just once. Together, the top ten hold around 0.21% of the sample.

Results and caveats for the whole study, not just this receptor: The number of individuals in the TCR sequencing and HLA analysis was recognized as being relatively small.

Peripheral blood CD8+ and CD4+ T cells from healthy donors, Susac syndrome patients and multiple sclerosis patients were profiled using high-throughput TCR beta sequencing. Treatment-naive patients with stable or active relapsing-remitting disease fulfilling revised McDonald criteria were used as multiple sclerosis controls. Bulk CD8+ and CD4+ T cells were purified magnetically by negative isolation, whereas CD8+ TEMRA cells were enriched by FACS. Blood was collected in EDTA tubes and processed within 24 hours, with PBMCs isolated through density gradient centrifugation. PBMCs intended for TCR sequencing were cryopreserved in liquid nitrogen and were subsequently thawed in a 37 degrees C water bath. A purity of at least 90% was achieved for sorted or isolated CD4+, CD8+ and CD8+ TEMRA cells. With respect to this clonotype: The antigen this receptor binds is unknown. The sample holds no much larger clone one base away, and base qualities are not on file.

The chain couples TRBV19 to TRBJ1-2; no D gene is confidently identified. Input material: CD8+ T cells from PBMCs. The sequence was collected from a human donor with multiple sclerosis. The CDR3 sequence is CASSIRVGDGYTF. The DNA sequence is as follows: TGTGCCAGTAGCATCCGGGTCGGAGATGGCTACACCTTC.